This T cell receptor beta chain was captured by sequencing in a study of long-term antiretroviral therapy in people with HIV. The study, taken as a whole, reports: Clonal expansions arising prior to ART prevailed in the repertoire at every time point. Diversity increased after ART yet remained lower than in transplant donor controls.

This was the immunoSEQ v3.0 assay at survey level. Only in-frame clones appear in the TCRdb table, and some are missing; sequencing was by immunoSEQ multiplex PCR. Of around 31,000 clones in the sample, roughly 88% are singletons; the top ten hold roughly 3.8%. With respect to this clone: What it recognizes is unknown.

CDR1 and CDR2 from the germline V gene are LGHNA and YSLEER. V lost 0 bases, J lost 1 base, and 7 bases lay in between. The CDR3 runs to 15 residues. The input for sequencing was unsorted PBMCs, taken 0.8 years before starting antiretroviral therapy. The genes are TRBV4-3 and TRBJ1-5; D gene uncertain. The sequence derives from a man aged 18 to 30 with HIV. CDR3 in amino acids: CASSQEYRSNQPQHF. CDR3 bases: TGCGCCAGCAGCCAAGAATACCGAAGCAATCAGCCCCAGCATTTT.